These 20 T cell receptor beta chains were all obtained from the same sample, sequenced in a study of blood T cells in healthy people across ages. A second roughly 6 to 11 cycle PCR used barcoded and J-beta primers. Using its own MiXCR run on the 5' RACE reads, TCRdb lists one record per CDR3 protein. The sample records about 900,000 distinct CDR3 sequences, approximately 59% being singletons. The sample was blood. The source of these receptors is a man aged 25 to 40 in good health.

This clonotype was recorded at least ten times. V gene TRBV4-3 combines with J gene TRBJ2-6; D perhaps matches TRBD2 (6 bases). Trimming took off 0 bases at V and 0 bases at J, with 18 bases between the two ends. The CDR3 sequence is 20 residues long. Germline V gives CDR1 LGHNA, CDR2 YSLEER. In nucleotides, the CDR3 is TGCGCCAGCAGCCAAGATGTCCTTATACGGGGGTTCTCTGGGGCCAACGTCCTGACTTTC. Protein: CASSQDVLIRGFSGANVLTF.

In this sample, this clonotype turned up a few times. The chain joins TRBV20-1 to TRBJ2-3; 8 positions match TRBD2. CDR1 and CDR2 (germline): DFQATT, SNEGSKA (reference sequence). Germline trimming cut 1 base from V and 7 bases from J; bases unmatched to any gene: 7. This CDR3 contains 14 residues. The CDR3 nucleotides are TGCAGTGCTAGAGTCGAGCGGGGGCCCTATACGCAGTATTTT. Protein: CSARVERGPYTQYF.

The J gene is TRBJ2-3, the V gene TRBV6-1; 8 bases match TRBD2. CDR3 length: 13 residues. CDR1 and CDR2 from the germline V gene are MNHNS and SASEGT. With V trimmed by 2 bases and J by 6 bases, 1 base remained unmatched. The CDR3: CASSERTSDTQYF. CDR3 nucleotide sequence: TGTGCCAGCAGTGAAAGGACTAGCGATACGCAGTATTTT.

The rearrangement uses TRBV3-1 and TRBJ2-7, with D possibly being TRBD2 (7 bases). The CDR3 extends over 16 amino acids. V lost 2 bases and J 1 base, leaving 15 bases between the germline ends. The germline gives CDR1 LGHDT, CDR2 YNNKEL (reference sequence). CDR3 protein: CASSQLHRGASYEQYF. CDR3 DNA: TGTGCCAGCAGCCAATTGCATCGGGGGGCTTCCTACGAGCAGTACTTC.

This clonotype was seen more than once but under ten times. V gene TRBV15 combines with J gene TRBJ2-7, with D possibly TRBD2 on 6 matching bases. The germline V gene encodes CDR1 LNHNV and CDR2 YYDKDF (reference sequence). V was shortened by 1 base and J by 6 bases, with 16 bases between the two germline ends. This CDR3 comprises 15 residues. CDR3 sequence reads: CATSRGGEAPLEQYF. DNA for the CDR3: TGTGCCACCAGCAGAGGTGGGGAGGCCCCTCTCGAGCAGTACTTC.

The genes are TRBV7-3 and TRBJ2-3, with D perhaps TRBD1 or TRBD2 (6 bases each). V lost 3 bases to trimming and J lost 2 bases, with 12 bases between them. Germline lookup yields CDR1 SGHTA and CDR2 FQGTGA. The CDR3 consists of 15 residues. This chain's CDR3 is CASSFTGATTDTQYF. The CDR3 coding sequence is TGTGCCAGCAGCTTCACGGGGGCCACCACAGATACGCAGTATTTT.

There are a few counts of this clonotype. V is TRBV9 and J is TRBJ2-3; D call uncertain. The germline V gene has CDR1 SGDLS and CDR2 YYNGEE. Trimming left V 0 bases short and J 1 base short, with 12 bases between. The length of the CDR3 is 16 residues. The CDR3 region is CASSVEGPRGTDTQYF. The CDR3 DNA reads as TGTGCCAGCAGCGTAGAAGGCCCCCGGGGCACAGATACGCAGTATTTT.

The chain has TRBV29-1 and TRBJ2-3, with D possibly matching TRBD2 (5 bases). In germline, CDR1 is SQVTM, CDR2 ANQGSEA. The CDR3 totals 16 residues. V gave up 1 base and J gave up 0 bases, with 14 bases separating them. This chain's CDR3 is CSVEVLRATSTDTQYF. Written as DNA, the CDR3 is TGCAGCGTTGAAGTATTGAGGGCCACTAGCACAGATACGCAGTATTTT.

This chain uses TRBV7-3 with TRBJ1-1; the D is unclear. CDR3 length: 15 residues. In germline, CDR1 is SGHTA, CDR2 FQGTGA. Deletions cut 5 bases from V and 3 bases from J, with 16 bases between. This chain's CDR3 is CASSPIGQRDTEAFF. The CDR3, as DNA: TGTGCCAGCAGCCCTATTGGTCAAAGAGACACTGAAGCTTTCTTT.

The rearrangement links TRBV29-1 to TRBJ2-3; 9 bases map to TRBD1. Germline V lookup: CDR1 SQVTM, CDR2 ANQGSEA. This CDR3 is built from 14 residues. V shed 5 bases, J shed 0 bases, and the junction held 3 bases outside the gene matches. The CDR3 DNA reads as TGCAGCGTTCCAGGGACAGGGAGCACAGATACGCAGTATTTT. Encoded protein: CSVPGTGSTDTQYF.

The CDR3 protein is CASSPVWQLQETQYF. CDR3 DNA: TGCGCCAGCAGCCCCGTGTGGCAGCTCCAAGAGACCCAGTACTTC. V is TRBV4-3 and J is TRBJ2-5, with no clear D. The germline V gene encodes CDR1 LGHNA and CDR2 YSLEER. The CDR3 is made up of 15 amino acids. The V gene lost 4 bases and the J gene lost 1 base, with 13 bases spanning the gap.

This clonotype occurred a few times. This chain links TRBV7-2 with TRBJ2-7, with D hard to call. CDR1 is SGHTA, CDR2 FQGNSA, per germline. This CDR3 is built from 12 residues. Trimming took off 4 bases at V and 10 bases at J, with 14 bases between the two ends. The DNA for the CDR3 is TGTGCCAGCAGCTCCGATGGGCCAGTCCAGTACTTC. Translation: CASSSDGPVQYF. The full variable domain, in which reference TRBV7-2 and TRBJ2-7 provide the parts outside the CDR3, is GAGVSQSPSNKVTEKGKDVELRCDPISGHTALYWYRQSLGQGLEFLIYFQGNSAPDKSGLPSDRFSAERTGGSVSTLTIQRTQQEDSAVYLCASSSDGPVQYFGPGTRLTVT.

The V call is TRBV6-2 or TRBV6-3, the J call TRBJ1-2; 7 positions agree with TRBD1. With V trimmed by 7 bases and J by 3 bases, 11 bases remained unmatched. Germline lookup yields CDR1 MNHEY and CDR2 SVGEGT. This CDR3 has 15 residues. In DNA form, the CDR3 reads TGTGCCAGCACCCAACCGGACAGGTGGGACTATGGCTACACCTTC. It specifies CASTQPDRWDYGYTF.

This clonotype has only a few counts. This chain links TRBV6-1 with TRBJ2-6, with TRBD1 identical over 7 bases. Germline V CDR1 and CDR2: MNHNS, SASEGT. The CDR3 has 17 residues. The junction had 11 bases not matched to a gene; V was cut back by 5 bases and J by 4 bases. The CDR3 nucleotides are TGTGCCAGCAGTCGACAGGGTCCGTGGTCCGGGGCCAACGTCCTGACTTTC. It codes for CASSRQGPWSGANVLTF.

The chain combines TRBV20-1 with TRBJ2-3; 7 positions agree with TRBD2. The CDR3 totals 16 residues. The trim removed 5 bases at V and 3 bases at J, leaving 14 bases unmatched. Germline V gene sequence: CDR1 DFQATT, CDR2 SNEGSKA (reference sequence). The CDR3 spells CSAPTRTSDPTDTQYF. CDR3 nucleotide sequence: TGCAGTGCTCCTACAAGAACTAGCGATCCAACAGATACGCAGTATTTT.

CDR3 nucleotide sequence: TGTGCCAGCAGCTCTCGAACAGGGGCGGATGAGCAGTTCTTC. Residues: CASSSRTGADEQFF. This sequence joins TRBV7-2 and TRBJ2-1; 7 bases line up with TRBD1. In germline, CDR1 is SGHTA, CDR2 FQGNSA. The CDR3 runs to 14 residues. Trimming removed 4 bases from V and 8 bases from J; junction bases left unmatched: 8.

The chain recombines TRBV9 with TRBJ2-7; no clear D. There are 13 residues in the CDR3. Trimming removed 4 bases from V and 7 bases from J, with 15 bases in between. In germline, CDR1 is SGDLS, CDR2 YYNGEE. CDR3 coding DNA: TGTGCCAGCAGCCCCGAAGTGGGGTTTGAGCAGTACTTC. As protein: CASSPEVGFEQYF.

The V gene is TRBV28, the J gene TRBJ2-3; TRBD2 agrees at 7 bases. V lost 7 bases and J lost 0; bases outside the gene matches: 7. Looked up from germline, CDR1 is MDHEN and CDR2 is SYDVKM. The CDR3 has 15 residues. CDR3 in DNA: TGTGCCAGCAACCGTCCTAGCGGTAGCACAGATACGCAGTATTTT. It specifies CASNRPSGSTDTQYF.

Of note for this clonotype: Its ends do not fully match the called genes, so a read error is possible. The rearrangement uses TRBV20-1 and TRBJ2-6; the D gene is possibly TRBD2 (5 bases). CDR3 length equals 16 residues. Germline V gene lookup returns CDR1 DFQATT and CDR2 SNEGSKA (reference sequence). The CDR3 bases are TGCAGTACTAGTAAAGAGTTCCCGGGGGGGGCCAACGTCCTGACTTTC. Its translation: CSTSKEFPGGANVLTF.

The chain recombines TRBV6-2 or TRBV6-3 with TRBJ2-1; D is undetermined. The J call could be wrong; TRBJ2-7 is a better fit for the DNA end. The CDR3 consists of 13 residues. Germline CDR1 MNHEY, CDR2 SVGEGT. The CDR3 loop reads CASSYSRYNEQYF. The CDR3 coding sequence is TGTGCCAGCAGTTACTCGCGCTACAATGAGCAGTACTTC.